Sequencing of this TCR beta chain was carried out in a study of cytomegalovirus exposure and HLA in healthy donors. PCR involved 60 Vbeta and 13 Jbeta primers. Using immunoSEQ multiplex PCR, the repertoire was profiled, and TCRdb retains in-frame clones only, with some absent. The top ten clones hold more than 4.5% of a sample with more than 100,000 clones, around nine tenths of them seen once. V lost 3 bases to trimming and J lost 8 bases, with 10 bases between them. CDR3 length: 12 amino acids. From germline, CDR1 is SGHDN and CDR2 FVKESK. With regard to this clone: As yet, its antigen is unknown.

Findings of the study overall: For most TCR sequences rarity was the rule, although some public TCRs occurred in many donors. Associated with cytomegalovirus, according to the listing, were 150 to 200 TCR beta chains. With high specificity and sensitivity, the classifier reportedly diagnosed cytomegalovirus status. The HLA-A and HLA-B alleles of most subjects were reportedly predicted accurately from TCR beta sequences.

This chain uses TRBV14 with TRBJ1-2; D perhaps matches TRBD1 (5 bases). Sequencing was done on a sample of PBMCs. This TCR derives from a woman in her twenties or thirties in good health and CMV-seronegative. Here the CDR3 reads CASSHSNRGYTF. The CDR3 nucleotides are TGTGCCAGCAGCCACAGTAACAGGGGCTACACCTTC.